This T cell receptor (beta chain) was sequenced for a study of blood T cell repertoires in COVID-19. Study details: From T cells, B-cell-depleted T cells, or PBMCs came the material, which was cDNA or gDNA.

Authors' methods: By means of reference gene primer amplification, nucleated cell counts were estimated. Clones were read by immunoSEQ multiplex PCR, and TCRdb kept only the in-frame ones, dropping some. V and J calls and clone size come straight from that table; D and trimming were deduced from the DNA. The sample includes about 110,000 clones, 84% of them seen just once. Germline V gene lookup returns CDR1 MGHRA and CDR2 YSYEKL. Trimming shortened V by 1 base and J by 2 bases, and 12 bases separated the two germline ends. The CDR3 sequence is 16 residues long. The sample comprised peripheral blood. The V call is TRBV4-1, the J call TRBJ1-5; tentative D call: TRBD1 (6 bases). This receptor was obtained from a woman of 80 years or more with active or convalescent COVID-19. This CDR3 reads CASSQVMGAGNQPQHF. In DNA, the CDR3 is TGCGCCAGCAGCCAAGTAATGGGGGCTGGCAATCAGCCCCAGCATTTT.